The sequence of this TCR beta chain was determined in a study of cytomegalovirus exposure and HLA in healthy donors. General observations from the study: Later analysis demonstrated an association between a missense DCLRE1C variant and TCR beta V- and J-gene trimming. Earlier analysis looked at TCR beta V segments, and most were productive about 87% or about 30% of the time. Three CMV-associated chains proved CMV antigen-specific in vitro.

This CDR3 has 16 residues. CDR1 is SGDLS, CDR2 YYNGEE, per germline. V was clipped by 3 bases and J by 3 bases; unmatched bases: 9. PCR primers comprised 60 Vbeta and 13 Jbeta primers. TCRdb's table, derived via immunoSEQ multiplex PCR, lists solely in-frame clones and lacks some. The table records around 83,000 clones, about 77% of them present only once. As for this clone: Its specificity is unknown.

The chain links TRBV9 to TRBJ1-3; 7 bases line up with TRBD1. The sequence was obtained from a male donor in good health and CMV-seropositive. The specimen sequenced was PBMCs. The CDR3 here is CASSATTGRYGNTIYF. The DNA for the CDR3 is TGTGCCAGCAGCGCCACGACAGGGAGGTATGGAAACACCATATATTTT.